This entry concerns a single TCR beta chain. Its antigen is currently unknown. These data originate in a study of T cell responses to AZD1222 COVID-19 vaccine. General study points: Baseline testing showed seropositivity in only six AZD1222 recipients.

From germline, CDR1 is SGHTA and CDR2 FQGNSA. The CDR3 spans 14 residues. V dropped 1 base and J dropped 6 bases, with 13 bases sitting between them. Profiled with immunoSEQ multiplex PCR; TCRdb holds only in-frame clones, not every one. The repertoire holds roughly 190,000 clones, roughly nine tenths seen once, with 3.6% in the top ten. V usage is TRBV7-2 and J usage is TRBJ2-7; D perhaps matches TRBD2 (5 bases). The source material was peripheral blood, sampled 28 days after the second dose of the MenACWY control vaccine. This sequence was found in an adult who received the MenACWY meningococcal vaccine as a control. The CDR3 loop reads CASSLGGRGSEQYF. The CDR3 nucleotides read TGTGCCAGCAGCTTAGGCGGGCGAGGGTCCGAGCAGTACTTC. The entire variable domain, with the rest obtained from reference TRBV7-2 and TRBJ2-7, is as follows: GAGVSQSPSNKVTEKGKDVELRCDPISGHTALYWYRQSLGQGLEFLIYFQGNSAPDKSGLPSDRFSAERTGGSVSTLTIQRTQQEDSAVYLCASSLGGRGSEQYFGPGTRLTVT.